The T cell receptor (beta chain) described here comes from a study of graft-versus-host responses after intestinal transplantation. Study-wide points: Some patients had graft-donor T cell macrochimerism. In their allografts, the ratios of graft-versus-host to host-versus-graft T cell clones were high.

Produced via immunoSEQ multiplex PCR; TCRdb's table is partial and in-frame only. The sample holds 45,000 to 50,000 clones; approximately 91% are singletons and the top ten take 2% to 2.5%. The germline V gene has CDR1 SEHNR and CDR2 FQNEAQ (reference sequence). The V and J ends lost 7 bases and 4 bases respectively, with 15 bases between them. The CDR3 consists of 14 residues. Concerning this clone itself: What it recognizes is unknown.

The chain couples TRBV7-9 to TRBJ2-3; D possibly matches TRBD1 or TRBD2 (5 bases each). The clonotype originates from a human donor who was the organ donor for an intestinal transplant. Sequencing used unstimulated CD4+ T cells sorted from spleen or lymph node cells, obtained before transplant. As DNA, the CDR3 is TGTGCCAGCAACACCCGGGGCAGATCAGATACGCAGTATTTT. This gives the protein CASNTRGRSDTQYF.